A selection of T cell receptor beta chains follows, all from one sample in a study of blood T cell repertoires in COVID-19. The method was immunoSEQ multiplex PCR; TCRdb's version includes in-frame clones alone and lacks a portion of them. The sample carries roughly 330,000 clones, about 89% recorded once. Sequenced: PBMCs or T cells enriched from blood (not recorded which). The source is a young woman who had recovered from COVID-19. Each CDR3 is given with its conserved first and last residue. The D gene is left open where the match is weak. Clone size is shown for a subset of rows, as once, few, many or a class of expanded clone.

d_gene	len	j_gene	abundance	v_gene	CDR3aa	CDR3nt
TRBD1	12	TRBJ1-2	-	TRBV2	CASDYTGVGYTF	TGTGCCAGCGATTACACAGGGGTTGGCTACACCTTC
TRBD1	15	TRBJ1-5	-	TRBV18	CASSLGQGTGQPQHF	TGTGCCAGCTCACTGGGACAGGGGACGGGTCAGCCCCAGCATTTT
-	16	TRBJ1-3	-	TRBV3-1/TRBV3-2	CASSRRVAASGNTIYF	TGTGCCAGCAGCCGGCGAGTAGCCGCCTCTGGAAACACCATATATTTT
TRBD1	16	TRBJ1-5	-	TRBV29-1	CSVEETGGRWDQPQHF	TGCAGCGTTGAGGAGACAGGGGGCCGGTGGGATCAGCCCCAGCATTTT
-	13	TRBJ1-2	-	TRBV10-1	CASSEGEGYGYTF	TGCGCCAGCAGTGAGGGGGAGGGGTATGGCTACACCTTC
TRBD1	16	TRBJ1-2	many	TRBV5-1	CASSSAPGQVNYGYTF	TGCGCCAGCAGCTCGGCCCCGGGACAGGTGAACTATGGCTACACCTTC
-	15	TRBJ1-2	-	TRBV5-1	CASTVRALSGYGYTF	TGCGCCAGCACCGTCAGGGCCTTGTCGGGCTATGGCTACACCTTC
TRBD2	14	TRBJ2-7	-	TRBV27	CASRDSGDFYEQYF	TGTGCCAGCAGAGATAGCGGGGACTTCTACGAGCAGTACTTC
TRBD1	15	TRBJ1-6	-	TRBV11-2	CASSTGQGRNSPLHF	TGTGCCAGCAGCACCGGACAGGGGAGGAATTCACCCCTCCACTTT
-	14	TRBJ1-2	few	TRBV5-6	CASSVRTALYGYTF	TGTGCCAGCAGCGTTCGGACAGCCCTCTATGGCTACACCTTC
TRBD1	15	TRBJ1-2	-	TRBV5-1	CASSFGGRDRTGYTF	TGCGCCAGCAGCTTTGGGGGTCGGGACAGGACGGGCTACACCTTC
-	14	TRBJ2-2	-	TRBV3-1/TRBV3-2	CASSLRTLTGELFF	TGTGCCAGCAGCCTACGGACTCTCACCGGGGAGCTGTTTTTT
TRBD2	16	TRBJ2-7	-	TRBV5-1	CASSENSGASSYEQYF	TGCGCCAGCAGCGAGAATAGCGGGGCCTCCTCCTACGAGCAGTACTTC
-	14	TRBJ1-2	-	TRBV2	CASSEENFPYGYTF	TGTGCCAGCAGTGAAGAGAACTTCCCCTATGGCTACACCTTC
-	16	TRBJ1-1	-	TRBV27	CASSLKGEGVHTEAFF	TGTGCCAGCAGTTTAAAGGGCGAGGGGGTGCACACTGAAGCTTTCTTT
-	14	TRBJ1-5	-	TRBV6-2/TRBV6-3	CASSKEGIAGPQHF	TGTGCCAGCAGTAAGGAGGGTATAGCAGGGCCCCAGCATTTT
-	14	TRBJ2-7	-	TRBV27	CASSFSGAGYEQYF	TGTGCCAGCAGTTTTTCTGGTGCGGGCTACGAGCAGTACTTC
TRBD2	16	TRBJ2-3	-	TRBV10-3	CAISTGLAGGTDTQYF	TGTGCCATCAGTACCGGCTTGGCGGGGGGGACAGATACGCAGTATTTT
-	13	TRBJ1-6	-	TRBV28	CASVRSYNSPLHF	TGTGCCAGCGTCCGCTCCTATAATTCACCCCTCCACTTT
TRBD1	15	TRBJ2-7	-	TRBV6-5	CASGDRTLGFYEQYF	TGTGCCAGTGGGGACAGGACGTTAGGCTTCTACGAGCAGTACTTC
-	12	TRBJ2-3	-	TRBV7-9	CASSLAQGIRYF	TGTGCCAGCAGCTTAGCGCAGGGCATTCGGTATTTT
TRBD1	17	TRBJ1-3	-	TRBV19	CASSVSPGQGYWDTIYF	TGTGCCAGTAGTGTTTCCCCGGGACAGGGATACTGGGACACCATATATTTT
TRBD1	17	TRBJ1-1	once	TRBV5-1	CASSSYFGTAAGTEAFF	TGCGCCAGCAGCTCTTACTTTGGGACAGCTGCTGGGACTGAAGCTTTCTTT
-	16	TRBJ2-1	-	TRBV6-5	CASSFSFGGPGNEQFF	TGTGCCAGCAGTTTTTCGTTCGGGGGGCCGGGCAATGAGCAGTTCTTC
TRBD2	15	TRBJ2-3	-	TRBV9	CASTKRASGVDTQYF	TGTGCCAGCACCAAGAGGGCTAGCGGGGTAGATACGCAGTATTTT
-	14	TRBJ2-5	-	TRBV2	CASRGDSIQETQYF	TGTGCCAGCAGGGGTGACAGTATCCAAGAGACCCAGTACTTC
TRBD1	13	TRBJ1-6	-	TRBV6-4	CASRDRGGSPLHF	TGTGCCAGCAGAGACAGGGGAGGATCACCCCTCCACTTT
-	15	TRBJ1-2	-	TRBV6-5	CASSYSDRRRSGYTF	TGTGCCAGCAGTTACTCGGACCGCCGGAGGAGTGGCTACACCTTC
TRBD1	14	TRBJ2-7	-	TRBV3-1/TRBV3-2	CASSSGTEQYEQYF	TGTGCCAGCAGCTCCGGGACAGAGCAATACGAGCAGTACTTC
-	15	TRBJ2-5	-	TRBV3-1/TRBV3-2	CASSQESGQQETQYF	TGTGCCAGCAGCCAAGAATCAGGACAGCAAGAGACCCAGTACTTC
-	13	TRBJ1-5	-	TRBV2	CASSGAESQPQHF	TGTGCCAGCAGTGGTGCGGAGAGCCAGCCCCAGCATTTT
-	15	TRBJ2-1	-	TRBV5-5	CASSLTGSAYNEQFF	TGTGCCAGCAGCCTGACAGGCTCAGCCTACAATGAGCAGTTCTTC
TRBD1	17	TRBJ1-2	-	TRBV19	CASSIPAGQAPNYGYTF	TGTGCCAGTAGTATACCCGCCGGACAGGCTCCTAACTATGGCTACACCTTC
-	17	TRBJ2-7	-	TRBV4-3	CASSQGTLFDSSYEQYF	TGCGCCAGCAGCCAAGGGACCCTTTTCGACAGTTCCTACGAGCAGTACTTC
TRBD1	14	TRBJ1-2	once	TRBV5-1	CASSLVQGANGYTF	TGCGCCAGCAGCTTGGTGCAGGGGGCGAATGGCTACACCTTC
-	15	TRBJ2-7	-	TRBV19	CASSPTEDTYYEQYF	TGTGCCAGTAGTCCTACAGAGGACACCTACTACGAGCAGTACTTC
TRBD1	15	TRBJ1-2	-	TRBV25-1	CASSGYLGTGSGYTF	TGTGCCAGCAGTGGATACCTCGGGACAGGGAGTGGCTACACCTTC